This T cell receptor beta chain was retrieved from a study of T cells in Graves' hyperthyroidism and ophthalmopathy. The overall study: Before any treatment, at initial diagnosis, peripheral blood was collected.

RNA transcripts were the template for amplifying TCR beta CDR3 regions. A first-round RT-PCR of the TCR CDR3 used the HTBI primer set. TCRdb re-called the multiplex PCR reads with MiXCR, one entry per CDR3 protein. The sample contains 100,000 to 130,000 distinct CDR3 sequences, about a sixth of which appear only once. This clonotype was seen ten or more times. The CDR3 length is 15 residues. V shed 6 bases, J shed 5 bases, and the junction held 11 bases outside the gene matches. Germline CDR1 MDHEN, CDR2 SYDVKM. The source of this sequence is a woman between 45 and 65 years old with Graves' hyperthyroidism. This chain links TRBV28 with TRBJ2-7, with 9 bases identical to TRBD2. The sample was blood. CDR3 residues: CASSLVGSGSDEQYF. Here the CDR3 DNA reads TGTGCCAGCAGCCTAGTAGGTAGCGGGAGTGACGAGCAGTACTTC.